This section outlines one T cell receptor (beta chain) sequence together with its context. Its antigen is currently unknown. This entry comes from a study of T cells after posttransplantation cyclophosphamide. Data came from immunoSEQ multiplex PCR; TCRdb stores just in-frame clones and leaves some out. Found here are 25,000 to 35,000 clones, over 85% of them singletons; the top ten hold just under 15%. V was shortened by 7 bases and J by 2 bases, with 11 bases between the two germline ends. The CDR3 sequence is 13 residues long. Germline loops: CDR1 SNHLY, CDR2 FYNNEI. Study-wide findings and caveats: After PTCy, TRB diversity resembled that of CNI/methotrexate controls.

The chain combines TRBV2 with TRBJ2-5, with D possibly TRBD2 on 5 matching bases. The receptor was isolated from a woman aged 35 to 49 with a blood cancer, CMV-positive, and with a related stem cell donor. What was sequenced was PBMCs. In DNA form, the CDR3 reads TGTGCCAGCAAGAGGGTGAAACAAGAGACCCAGTACTTC. Translating gives CASKRVKQETQYF.